This T cell receptor beta chain emerged from a study of cytomegalovirus exposure and HLA in healthy donors. The PCR employed 60 Vbeta primers together with 13 Jbeta primers. Only in-frame clones appear in the TCRdb table, and some are missing; sequencing was by immunoSEQ multiplex PCR. Of about 130,000 clones in the sample, approximately 84% were seen once. Each of the donors was a healthy bone marrow donor. Nominal health characterized the donors when sampled, though unrecorded immune exposures were likely. Study outcomes and limitations: As a later analysis showed, a missense DCLRE1C variant was linked to trimming of TCR beta V- and J-genes. No immune exposure information besides CMV serostatus was available.

To note about this clone: Its antigen is unidentified.

There are 12 residues in the CDR3. The V gene end was trimmed by 5 bases and the J gene end by 9 bases; junction bases not matched to a gene: 6. The germline gives CDR1 SGHVS, CDR2 FNYEAQ. The rearrangement joins TRBV7-6 to TRBJ2-7, with TRBD1 matching over 8 bases. This receptor was taken from a woman aged 18-29 years in good health and CMV-seronegative. Sequences were obtained from PBMCs. The CDR3 here is CASSLGQGAQYF. In nucleotides, the CDR3 is TGTGCCAGCAGCCTCGGACAGGGTGCGCAGTACTTC.